This T cell receptor (beta chain) is from a study of T cells in Graves' hyperthyroidism and ophthalmopathy. From germline, CDR1 is SNHLY and CDR2 FYNNEI. V was pared by 6 bases and J by 4 bases, with 12 bases of the junction left unmatched. CDR3 length equals 18 residues. It was uncontrolled infection, other autoimmune disease, pregnancy or lactation that excluded patients. RNA transcripts served as the template for amplifying TCR beta CDR3 regions. HTBI primers were used for first-round RT-PCR of the TCR CDR3. TCRdb used MiXCR to reprocess the multiplex PCR reads, holding one entry per CDR3 protein. The repertoire consists of fewer than 650,000 distinct CDR3 sequences, with roughly 15% occurring once and the leading ten covering around 4.1%.

The specimen was blood. This clonotype was obtained from a woman aged 40 to 50 with Graves' ophthalmopathy. The chain has TRBV2 and TRBJ2-3; TRBD2 matches 14 bases. The DNA for the CDR3 is TGTGCCAGCAGGAGTCAACCGGGACTAGCGGGAGAATCAGATACGCAGTATTTT. It is translated as CASRSQPGLAGESDTQYF.